This entry lists 25 T cell receptor beta chains sequenced from one sample in a study of blood T cells in healthy people across ages. PCR was performed a second time for about 6 to 12 cycles using a sample-barcoded 5' primer and a J-beta primer mix. TCRdb re-analysed the 5' RACE reads in MiXCR, keeping a single row per CDR3 protein. The top ten clones hold 13% of a sample with about a million distinct CDR3 sequences, 45% to 50% of them seen once. The sequencing input was blood. The receptor source for this set is a man aged 30 to 39 in good health.

This clonotype appeared a few times. The rearrangement uses TRBV5-1 and TRBJ2-1; the D gene could be TRBD1 or TRBD2 (7 bases each). CDR3 length: 15 residues. V shed 4 bases and J shed 8 bases, with 19 bases lying between them. Germline values: CDR1 SGHRS, CDR2 YFSETQ. The DNA of the CDR3 is TGCGCCAGCAGCCCAGGGGGGAGGGTAATCGATGAGCAGTTCTTC. This encodes CASSPGGRVIDEQFF.

This clonotype has a count of ten or more. This sequence joins TRBV20-1 and TRBJ2-7; 12 bases fit TRBD2. J gave up 7 bases and V 0 bases, and 7 bases lay outside the gene matches. Germline V gene lookup returns CDR1 DFQATT and CDR2 SNEGSKA (reference sequence). This CDR3 is 15 amino acids long. CDR3 sequence (DNA): TGCAGTGCTAGAGATAGACTAGCGGGGGTCGGGGAGCAGTACTTC. Residues: CSARDRLAGVGEQYF.

This clonotype turned up a few times. The V and J genes are TRBV4-3 and TRBJ2-1, with 10 bases aligning to TRBD1. Germline CDR1 and CDR2: LGHNA and YSLEER. V lost 0 bases, J lost 9 bases, and 8 bases stayed unmatched. This CDR3 region has 16 residues. In nucleotides, the CDR3 is TGCGCCAGCAGCCAAGACGAGGGACAGGGGCGTGGTGAGCAGTTCTTC. It yields the protein CASSQDEGQGRGEQFF.

This clonotype turned up a few times. J is TRBJ2-1 and V is TRBV4-1; 10 bases are shared with TRBD1. The junction had 5 bases not matched to a gene; V was cut back by 0 bases and J by 12 bases. Germline CDR1 and CDR2: MGHRA and YSYEKL. The CDR3 sequence is 14 residues long. This CDR3 is CASSQDGTGDGQFF. Here the CDR3 DNA reads TGCGCCAGCAGCCAAGACGGGACAGGGGATGGGCAGTTCTTC.

The chain is built from TRBV7-2 and TRBJ2-7; 11 bases map to TRBD1. Germline loops: CDR1 SGHTA, CDR2 FQGNSA. The CDR3 covers 15 residues. V trimming: 2 bases; J trimming: 5 bases; junction bases outside the gene matches: 5. The CDR3 reads CASSLRTGGLDEQYF. The CDR3 DNA reads as TGTGCCAGCAGCTTACGGACAGGGGGCTTGGACGAGCAGTACTTC.

The genes are TRBV7-2 and TRBJ2-1, with 8 bases lining up with TRBD2. This CDR3 comprises 16 residues. CDR1 is SGHTA, CDR2 FQGNSA, per germline. V lost 5 bases and J lost 2; bases outside the gene matches: 8. CDR3 nucleotide sequence: TGTGCCAGCAGCCCCCACGGGGGGGGTGCCTACAATGAGCAGTTCTTC. Residues: CASSPHGGGAYNEQFF.

J is TRBJ2-5 and V is TRBV4-1; D not certain. Trimming took off 6 bases at V and 7 bases at J, with 12 bases between the two ends. Germline CDR1 and CDR2: MGHRA and YSYEKL. The length of the CDR3 is 12 residues. CDR3 residues: CASRGFGGTQYF. The CDR3 nucleotides read TGCGCCAGCAGAGGCTTTGGCGGGACCCAGTACTTC.

This clonotype was observed many times. The gene calls are TRBV6-2 or TRBV6-3 and TRBJ2-3; the match to TRBD2 covers 8 bases. The germline V gene has CDR1 MNHEY and CDR2 SVGEGT. The CDR3 is 14 amino acids. With V trimmed by 5 bases and J by 3 bases, 4 bases remained unmatched. This CDR3 reads CASSPGGPTDTQYF. The DNA for the CDR3 is TGTGCCAGCAGTCCGGGGGGGCCAACAGATACGCAGTATTTT.

About this clonotype: This clone may be a read error of a much larger clone one base away. Written as DNA, the CDR3 is TGCAGTGCGAGGGTCGGGGTAGGCGCAGATACGCAGTATTTT. Its translation: CSARVGVGADTQYF. The rearrangement uses TRBV20-1 and TRBJ2-3; D is possibly TRBD2 (5 bases). From germline, CDR1 is DFQATT and CDR2 SNEGSKA (reference sequence). CDR3 length equals 14 residues. V lost 6 bases to trimming and J lost 4 bases, with 17 bases between them.

This clonotype was seen a few times. The V gene is TRBV7-9, the J gene TRBJ1-2, with TRBD1 as a possible D gene (5 bases). Germline CDR1 SEHNR, CDR2 FQNEAQ (reference sequence). The CDR3 covers 15 residues. Trimming removed 1 base from V and 8 bases from J, with 17 bases in between. As DNA, the CDR3 is TGTGCCAGCAGCTTAGTAGCCCCGGGGGTCGGGGGCTACACCTTC. As protein: CASSLVAPGVGGYTF.

The V gene is TRBV4-1, the J gene TRBJ1-5; D is possibly TRBD1 (5 bases). V was pared by 1 base and J by 6 bases, with 16 bases between. The germline gives CDR1 MGHRA, CDR2 YSYEKL. The CDR3 length is 16 residues. The CDR3 DNA reads as TGCGCCAGCAGCCAAGTCGGCAGGGTATTTGGTCAGCCCCAGCATTTT. Protein sequence: CASSQVGRVFGQPQHF.

The chain is built from TRBV12-3 or TRBV12-4 and TRBJ1-6, with D possibly matching TRBD1 (6 bases). Trimming took off 5 bases at V and 7 bases at J, with 15 bases between the two ends. The CDR3 totals 15 residues. The CDR3 coding sequence is TGTGCCAGCAGTCCCGCGGGACAAGTAAATTCACCCCTCCACTTT. It encodes CASSPAGQVNSPLHF.

The table lists this clonotype with a count of one. The rearrangement joins TRBV7-9 to TRBJ2-3, with a possible D match to TRBD2 (7 bases). Germline CDR1 SEHNR, CDR2 FQNEAQ (reference sequence). This CDR3 has 16 amino acids. Trimming removed 5 bases from V and 5 bases from J, with 20 bases in between. The CDR3 spells CASSPRWGGAVDTQYF. Here the CDR3 DNA reads TGTGCCAGCAGCCCCCGTTGGGGGGGGGCTGTAGATACGCAGTATTTT.

The chain couples TRBV18 to TRBJ2-5, with 10 positions matching TRBD2. The end of the DNA is better explained by TRBJ2-7, so the J call may be wrong. The CDR3 contains 16 residues. The germline CDR1 and CDR2 sequences are KGHSH and LQKENI. CDR3 residues: CASSPLGTSGEGEQYF. For the CDR3, the DNA is TGTGCCAGCTCACCACTTGGTACTAGCGGGGAGGGCGAGCAGTACTTC.

This clonotype showed up many times. V and J are TRBV12-3 or TRBV12-4 and TRBJ1-2; 7 positions match TRBD1. This CDR3 region has 13 residues. V dropped 7 bases and J dropped 11; count of bases not matched to a gene: 13. CDR3 sequence: CASTLDRVGEYTF. DNA for the CDR3: TGTGCCAGCACCCTAGACAGGGTTGGGGAATACACCTTC.

The chain joins TRBV16 to TRBJ1-6; the match to TRBD1 covers 9 bases. Trimming at V came to 3 bases and at J to 7 bases, leaving 4 bases not matched to a gene. This CDR3 is 15 amino acids long. Looked up from germline, CDR1 is KGHSY and CDR2 is FQNENV. The CDR3 bases are TGTGCCAGCAGCCACTTTGGACAGGGGAATTCACCCCTCCACTTT. Translated, it gives CASSHFGQGNSPLHF.

The CDR3 protein is CASSDGTGDEQYF. CDR3 bases: TGTGCCAGCAGTGACGGGACGGGGGATGAGCAGTATTTT. The gene calls are TRBV25-1 and TRBJ2-3; D might be TRBD2 (6 bases). Germline V gene data show CDR1 as MGHDK and CDR2 as SYGVNS. CDR3 length: 13 residues. Trimming took off 3 bases at V and 11 bases at J, with 15 bases between the two ends.

In this sample, this clonotype turned up a few times. The chain carries TRBV5-5 and TRBJ2-1; D may correspond to TRBD1 or TRBD2 (6 bases each). V gave up 4 bases and J gave up 2 bases, with 16 bases separating them. Germline CDR1 SGHKS, CDR2 YYEKEE (reference sequence). The CDR3 extends over 16 amino acids. CDR3 amino acids: CASSPRGADAYNEQFF. For the CDR3, the DNA is TGTGCCAGCAGCCCGAGGGGGGCCGACGCCTACAATGAGCAGTTCTTC.

In the case of this clonotype: The junction differs from germline at one of its ends, possibly a read error. The chain recombines TRBV5-1 with TRBJ2-1; D may be TRBD1 (6 bases). CDR1 and CDR2 from the germline V gene are SGHRS and YFSETQ. The CDR3 extends over 15 amino acids. The CDR3 bases are TGCGCCGGCAGCTTGAGGACAGCCTTGCCCCATGAGCAGTTCTTC. Its translation: CAGSLRTALPHEQFF.

This clonotype was detected only a few times. V is TRBV6-1 and J is TRBJ1-2; 9 positions match TRBD1. Germline V CDR1 and CDR2: MNHNS, SASEGT. The CDR3 spans 16 residues. The ends lost 0 bases at V and 4 bases at J; junction bases unmatched: 6. CDR3 DNA: TGTGCCAGCAGTGAAGCGGGGACAGGGCGGACCTATGGCTACACCTTC. This codes for CASSEAGTGRTYGYTF.

The CDR3, as DNA: TGTGCCAGCAGGACAGGGGCAACCAACTATGGCTACACCTTC. Protein product: CASRTGATNYGYTF. This chain joins TRBV28 and TRBJ1-2; 8 bases map to TRBD1. The CDR3 sequence is 14 residues long. Germline V gene lookup returns CDR1 MDHEN and CDR2 SYDVKM. Germline trimming cut 6 bases from V and 2 bases from J; bases unmatched to any gene: 5.

The V and J genes are TRBV20-1 and TRBJ2-1; 10 nucleotides agree with TRBD2. The CDR3 runs 19 residues. Germline-derived CDR1 and CDR2 are DFQATT and SNEGSKA (reference sequence). The junction had 13 bases not matched to a gene; V was cut back by 0 bases and J by 2 bases. The chain's CDR3 is CSARDWSGGAQITYNEQFF. DNA of the CDR3: TGCAGTGCTAGAGATTGGAGCGGGGGGGCTCAGATTACCTACAATGAGCAGTTCTTC.

The chain couples TRBV5-1 to TRBJ2-1; D is uncertain. Trimming took off 2 bases at V and 3 bases at J, with 9 bases between the two ends. There are 14 residues in the CDR3. Germline assignment: CDR1 SGHRS and CDR2 YFSETQ. The CDR3 protein is CASSLGILYNEQFF. CDR3 DNA sequence: TGCGCCAGCAGCTTAGGTATTCTCTACAATGAGCAGTTCTTC.

This clonotype was found a few times. The rearrangement links TRBV9 to TRBJ1-1; TRBD1 might be the D (5 bases). Trimming removed 0 bases from V and 5 bases from J, with 11 bases in between. CDR1 is SGDLS and CDR2 is YYNGEE in the germline V gene. The CDR3 is made up of 14 amino acids. The CDR3 sequence is CASSVEPGRTEAFF. In nucleotides, the CDR3 is TGTGCCAGCAGCGTAGAACCAGGGAGGACTGAAGCTTTCTTT.

The chain couples TRBV7-2 to TRBJ2-4, with 8 nucleotides matching TRBD2. The J call may be incorrect, as the DNA end agrees better with TRBJ2-5. This CDR3 spans 14 amino acids. CDR1 and CDR2 from the germline V gene are SGHTA and FQGNSA. CDR3 region: CASSRGGRFETQYF. The CDR3, as DNA: TGTGCCAGCAGTCGGGGGGGCAGGTTCGAGACCCAGTACTTC.